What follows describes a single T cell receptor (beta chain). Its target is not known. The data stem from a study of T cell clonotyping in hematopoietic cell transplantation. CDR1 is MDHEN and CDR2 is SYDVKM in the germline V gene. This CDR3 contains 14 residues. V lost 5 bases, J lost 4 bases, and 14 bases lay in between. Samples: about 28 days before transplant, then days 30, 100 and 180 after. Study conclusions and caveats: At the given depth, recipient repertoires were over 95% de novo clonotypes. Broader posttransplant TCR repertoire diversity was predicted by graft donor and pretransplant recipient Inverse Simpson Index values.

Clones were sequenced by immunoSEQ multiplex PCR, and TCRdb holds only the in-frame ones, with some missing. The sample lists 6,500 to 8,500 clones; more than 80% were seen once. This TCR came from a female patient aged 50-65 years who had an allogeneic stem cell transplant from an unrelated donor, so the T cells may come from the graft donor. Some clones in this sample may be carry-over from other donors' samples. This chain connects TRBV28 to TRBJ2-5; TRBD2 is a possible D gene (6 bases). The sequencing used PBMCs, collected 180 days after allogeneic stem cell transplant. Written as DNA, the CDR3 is TGTGCCAGCAGTGTGGGAGGCCGAGGAGAGACCCAGTACTTC. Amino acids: CASSVGGRGETQYF.